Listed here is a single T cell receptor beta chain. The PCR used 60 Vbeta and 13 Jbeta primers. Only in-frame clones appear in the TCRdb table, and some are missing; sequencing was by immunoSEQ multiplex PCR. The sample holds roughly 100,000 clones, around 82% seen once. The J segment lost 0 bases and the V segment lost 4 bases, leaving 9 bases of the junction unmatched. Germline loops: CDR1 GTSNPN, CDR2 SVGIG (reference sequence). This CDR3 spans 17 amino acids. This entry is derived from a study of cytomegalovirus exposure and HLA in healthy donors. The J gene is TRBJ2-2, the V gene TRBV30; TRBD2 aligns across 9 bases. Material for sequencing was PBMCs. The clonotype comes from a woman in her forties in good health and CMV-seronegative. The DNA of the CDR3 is TGTGCCTGGATTAGCTTAGCGGGAGACTCGAACACCGGGGAGCTGTTTTTT. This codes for CAWISLAGDSNTGELFF.